This entry is about one TCR beta chain. The target antigen is unknown. This entry is derived from a study of CD8+CD57+ T cells in acquired aplastic anemia. Across the study: DNA per sorted CD4+ or CD8+ sample ranged 0.2 to 27.4 ug, averaging 3.2 ug. Healthy donors yielded 9 million to 14 million CD4+ cell reads on average.

For CDR3 and TCR beta VDJ profiling, genomic DNA was the template used. TCRdb reprocessed the reads via MiXCR and lists one record per CDR3 protein. The sample holds about 180,000 distinct CDR3 sequences, less than 55% seen once. Regarding the study as a whole: The study found no significant CD8+ Simpson's diversity difference between patients and controls. Sharing between patients and controls was observed for around 30 CD8+ CDR3 sequences.

Germline CDR1 ENHRY, CDR2 SYGVKD. V was pared by 10 bases and J by 7 bases, with 7 bases of the junction left unmatched. CDR3 length: 13 residues. The origin of this receptor is a human donor in good health. Sequencing was done on a sample of sorted CD4+, CD8+, or CD8+CD57+ T cells (not recorded which) from PBMCs. This chain uses TRBV10-3 with TRBJ2-1; TRBD1 agrees at 10 bases. CDR3 amino acids: CATRQGATNEQFF. For the CDR3, the DNA is TGTGCCACCCGACAGGGGGCAACTAATGAGCAGTTCTTC.